This T cell receptor (beta chain) is from a study of blood T cell repertoires in COVID-19. The data were produced by immunoSEQ multiplex PCR, yet TCRdb's version contains in-frame clones alone and is incomplete. The sample carries hundreds of thousands of clones, approximately 88% recorded once. The CDR3 is 14 amino acids. V was trimmed by 3 bases and J by 5 bases, leaving 10 bases between them. Germline V gene lookup returns CDR1 SGHAT and CDR2 FQNNGV. Sample: peripheral blood. This receptor was identified in a woman aged 25-40 years with COVID-19, enrolled during active disease. The V and J genes are TRBV11-2 and TRBJ1-4; the D is unclear. This chain's CDR3 is CASSFTYKNEKLFF. In nucleotides, the CDR3 is TGTGCCAGCAGCTTTACTTATAAGAATGAAAAACTGTTTTTT.